This T cell receptor beta chain was captured by sequencing in a study of beta chain features in type 1 diabetes. Study results and caveats: TCRB CDR3s from Type 1 diabetes patients were moderately but significantly shorter in all four CD4+ subsets.

The authors reverse transcribed all of the isolated RNA, so sequencing captured expressed TCRB transcripts. The study sequenced naive, central memory and regulatory T cell samples to an average of roughly 4 million reads. TCRdb's copy holds only in-frame clones and misses some; the assay was immunoSEQ multiplex PCR. The sample carries some 410,000 clones, approximately 15% recorded once. This clone was detected a few times. Its antigen is not known. V was clipped by 5 bases and J by 6 bases; unmatched bases: 10. CDR3 length equals 16 residues. Germline CDR1 KGHSH, CDR2 LQKENI. This clonotype was sampled from a man aged 25-45 years in good health. Specimen: naive CD4+ T cells from blood. The gene calls are TRBV18 and TRBJ2-2; TRBD1 matches 9 bases. The CDR3 loop is CASSSTPGQGAGELFF. In nucleotides, the CDR3 is TGTGCCAGCTCATCCACTCCGGGACAGGGAGCCGGGGAGCTGTTTTTT.